Below are 8 T cell receptor beta chains sequenced from a single sample in a study of blood T cell repertoires in COVID-19. The data were produced by immunoSEQ multiplex PCR, yet TCRdb's version contains in-frame clones alone and is incomplete. The table lists about 160,000 clones, more than 70% of them singletons. The specimen sequenced was PBMCs or T cells enriched from blood (not recorded which). The receptor source for this set is a man in his 60s who had recovered from COVID-19.

The chain links TRBV5-6 to TRBJ1-2; 8 bases align to TRBD1. Germline V gene sequence: CDR1 SGHDT, CDR2 YYEEEE. CDR3 length equals 17 residues. The junction had 10 bases not matched to a gene; V was cut back by 0 bases and J by 3 bases. The CDR3 sequence: CASSLVGQEDRYYGYTF. The DNA for the CDR3 is TGTGCCAGCAGCTTGGTGGGACAGGAGGATAGATACTATGGCTACACCTTC.

Only one count was recorded for this clone. The chain couples TRBV5-1 to TRBJ2-5; 10 nucleotides line up with TRBD1. The V gene end was trimmed by 5 bases and the J gene end by 6 bases; junction bases not matched to a gene: 7. Germline loops: CDR1 SGHRS, CDR2 YFSETQ. The CDR3 extends over 14 amino acids. CDR3 protein: CASRPTGGRQTQYF. In DNA form, the CDR3 reads TGCGCCAGCAGGCCGACAGGGGGCAGACAGACCCAGTACTTC.

The gene calls are TRBV27 and TRBJ2-5; tentative D call: TRBD2 (6 bases). V was pared by 6 bases and J by 1 base, with 30 bases between. This CDR3 comprises 20 residues. Germline-derived CDR1 and CDR2 are MNHEY and SMNVEV (reference sequence). CDR3 nucleotides: TGTGCCAGCAGCACACCCCAGGCCGGCAGGCCGGAGGGACCCCAAGAGACCCAGTACTTC. Translating it yields CASSTPQAGRPEGPQETQYF.

The genes are TRBV14 and TRBJ1-4; perhaps TRBD1 as D (5 bases). Germline-derived CDR1 and CDR2 are SGHDN and FVKESK. The germline V and J ends were trimmed by 6 bases and 2 bases, with 13 bases remaining between them. There are 15 residues in the CDR3. CDR3 region: CASRPGGGTNEKLFF. CDR3 DNA: TGTGCCAGCAGACCAGGCGGGGGGACTAATGAAAAACTGTTTTTT. The entire variable domain, with the rest obtained from reference TRBV14 and TRBJ1-4, is as follows: EAGVTQFPSHSVIEKGQTVTLRCDPISGHDNLYWYRRVMGKEIKFLLHFVKESKQDESGMPNNRFLAERTGGTYSTLKVQPAELEDSGVYFCASRPGGGTNEKLFFGSGTQLSVL.

The rearrangement joins TRBV3-1 (or the pseudogene TRBV3-2) to TRBJ2-5, with TRBD2 matching 10 bases. Looked up from germline, CDR1 is LGHDT and CDR2 is YNNKEL (reference sequence). V dropped 0 bases and J dropped 11; count of bases not matched to a gene: 9. CDR3 length equals 15 residues. The DNA of the CDR3 is TGTGCCAGCAGCCAAGATCCCTGGACTAGCGGTTTGCAGTACTTC. It yields the protein CASSQDPWTSGLQYF.

The chain carries TRBV10-1 and TRBJ1-3, with a weak D call TRBD1 (5 bases). The germline gives CDR1 WNHNN, CDR2 SYGVQD (reference sequence). The CDR3 is 14 residues long. The V and J ends lost 4 bases and 3 bases respectively, with 10 bases between them. CDR3 in amino acids: CASSGRGCGNTIYF. CDR3 DNA sequence: TGCGCCAGCAGTGGACGGGGGTGTGGAAACACCATATATTTT.

The chain joins TRBV7-9 to TRBJ2-3; the D gene is possibly TRBD1 (5 bases). The V gene's germline CDR1 is SEHNR and CDR2 FQNEAQ (reference sequence). V lost 2 bases and J lost 0, with 9 bases in between. This CDR3 has 15 residues. CDR3 region: CASSLQGPSTDTQYF. As DNA, the CDR3 is TGTGCCAGCAGCTTACAGGGCCCTAGCACAGATACGCAGTATTTT.

The V call is TRBV27, the J call TRBJ1-6; tentatively, D is TRBD1 (5 bases). The germline gives CDR1 MNHEY, CDR2 SMNVEV (reference sequence). With 0 bases removed from V and 8 bases from J, the gap between germline ends came to 11 bases. This CDR3 region has 15 residues. The DNA for the CDR3 is TGTGCCAGCAGTTTATCTTTGGGGGGGGATTCACCCCTCCACTTT. Its translation: CASSLSLGGDSPLHF.